The clone carrying this TCR beta chain has a handful of counts. These data come from a study of regulatory T cells in long-lasting Graves disease. Time point specified: newly diagnosed GD, antithyroid drugs for less than 3 months. Construction of the TCR library relied on RNA isolated from PBMCs. Germline CDR1 reads DFQATT; CDR2 reads SNEGSKA (reference sequence). Trimming took 3 bases from V and 8 from J; bases not matched to a gene: 5. This CDR3 has 13 amino acids. Building of the TCR beta libraries involved iRepertoire HTBI primers and Arm-PCR of CDR3 regions. TCRdb itself ran the multiplex PCR reads through MiXCR, one entry per CDR3 protein. The data contain hundreds of thousands of distinct CDR3 sequences, around 15% of them singletons. These data were also filed under a second study, of T cells in Graves' hyperthyroidism and ophthalmopathy. Per that paper: A model of 13 V-J pairs discriminated ophthalmopathy from stable hyperthyroidism.

This TCR was sampled from a woman in her twenties or thirties with Graves disease. Sample: peripheral blood mononuclear cells (PBMCs), taken at new diagnosis, from a patient treated with antithyroid drugs. The chain recombines TRBV20-1 with TRBJ2-1, with 9 bases aligning to TRBD2. The CDR3 is CSARLSGSYEQFF. DNA of the CDR3: TGCAGTGCTAGGCTTAGCGGGAGTTATGAGCAGTTCTTC.